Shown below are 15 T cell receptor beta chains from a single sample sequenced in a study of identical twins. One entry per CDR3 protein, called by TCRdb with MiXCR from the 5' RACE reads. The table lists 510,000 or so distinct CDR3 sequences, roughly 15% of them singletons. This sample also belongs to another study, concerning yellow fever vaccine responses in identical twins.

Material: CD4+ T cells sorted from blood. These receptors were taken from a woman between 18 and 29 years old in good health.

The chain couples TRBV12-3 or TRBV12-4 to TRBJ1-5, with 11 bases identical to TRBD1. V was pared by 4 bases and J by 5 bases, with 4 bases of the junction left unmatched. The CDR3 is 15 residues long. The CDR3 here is CASSSSDRGHQPQHF. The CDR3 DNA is TGTGCCAGCAGTTCCTCGGACAGGGGGCATCAGCCCCAGCATTTT.

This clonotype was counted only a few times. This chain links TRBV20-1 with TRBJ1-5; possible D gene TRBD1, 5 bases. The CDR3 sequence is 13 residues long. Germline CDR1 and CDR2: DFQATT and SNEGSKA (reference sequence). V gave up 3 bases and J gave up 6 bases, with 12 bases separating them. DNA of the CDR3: TGCAGTGCTAGGCCAGGGCTACGTCAGCCCCAGCATTTT. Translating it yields CSARPGLRQPQHF.

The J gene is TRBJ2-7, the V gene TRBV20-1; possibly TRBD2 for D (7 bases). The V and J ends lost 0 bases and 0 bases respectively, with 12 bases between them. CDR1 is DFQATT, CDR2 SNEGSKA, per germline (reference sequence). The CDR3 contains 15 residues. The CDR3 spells CSAREGGGFSYEQYF. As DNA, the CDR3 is TGCAGTGCTAGAGAGGGAGGGGGGTTCTCCTACGAGCAGTACTTC.

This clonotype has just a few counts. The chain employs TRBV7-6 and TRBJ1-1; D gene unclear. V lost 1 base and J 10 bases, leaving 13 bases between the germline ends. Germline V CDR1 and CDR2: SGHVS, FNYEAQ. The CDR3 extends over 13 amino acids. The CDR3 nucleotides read TGTGCCAGCAGCTTAGATGTTGGAGTTGTAGCTTTCTTT. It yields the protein CASSLDVGVVAFF.

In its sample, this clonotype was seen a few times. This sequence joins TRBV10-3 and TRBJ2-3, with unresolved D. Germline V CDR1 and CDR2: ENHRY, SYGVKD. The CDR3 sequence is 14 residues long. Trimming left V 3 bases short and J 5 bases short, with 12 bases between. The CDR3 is CAISDGYGGDTQYF. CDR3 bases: TGTGCCATCAGTGACGGTTATGGCGGAGATACGCAGTATTTT.

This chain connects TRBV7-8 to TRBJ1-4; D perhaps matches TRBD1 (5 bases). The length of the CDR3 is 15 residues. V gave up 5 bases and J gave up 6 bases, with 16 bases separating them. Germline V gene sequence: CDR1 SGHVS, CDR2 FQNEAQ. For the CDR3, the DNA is TGTGCCAGCAGCCCCCGACAGTTGGGGCATGAAAAACTGTTTTTT. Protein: CASSPRQLGHEKLFF.

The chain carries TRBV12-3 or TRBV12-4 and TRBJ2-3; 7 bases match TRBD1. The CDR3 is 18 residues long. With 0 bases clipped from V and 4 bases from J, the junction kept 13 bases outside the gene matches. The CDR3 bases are TGTGCCAGCAGTTTAGCCGTTCTACAGGGGTTCCGACCAGATACGCAGTATTTT. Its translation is CASSLAVLQGFRPDTQYF.

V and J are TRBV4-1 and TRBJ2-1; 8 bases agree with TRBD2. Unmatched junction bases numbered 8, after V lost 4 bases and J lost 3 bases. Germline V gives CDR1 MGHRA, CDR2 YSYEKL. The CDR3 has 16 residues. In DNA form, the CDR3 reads TGCGCCAGCAGCCTAAGTTGGGGACTAGACTACAATGAGCAGTTCTTC. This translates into CASSLSWGLDYNEQFF.

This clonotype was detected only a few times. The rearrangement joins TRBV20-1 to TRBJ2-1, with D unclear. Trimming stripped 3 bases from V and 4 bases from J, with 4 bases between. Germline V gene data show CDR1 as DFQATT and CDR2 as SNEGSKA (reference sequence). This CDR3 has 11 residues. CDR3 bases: TGCAGTGCTAGCGCTTACAATGAGCAGTTCTTC. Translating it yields CSASAYNEQFF.

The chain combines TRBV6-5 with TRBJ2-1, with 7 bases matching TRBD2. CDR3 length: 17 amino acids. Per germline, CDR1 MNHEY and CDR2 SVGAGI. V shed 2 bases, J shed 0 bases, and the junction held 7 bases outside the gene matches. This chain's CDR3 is CASSYAVGGSSYNEQFF. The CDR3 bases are TGTGCCAGCAGTTACGCAGTTGGCGGGAGCTCCTACAATGAGCAGTTCTTC.

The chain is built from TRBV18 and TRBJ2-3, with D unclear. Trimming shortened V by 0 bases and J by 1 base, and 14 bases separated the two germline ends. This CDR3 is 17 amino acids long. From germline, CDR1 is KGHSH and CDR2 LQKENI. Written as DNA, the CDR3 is TGTGCCAGCTCACCACCGGGCCCTCTGGTAGGCACAGATACGCAGTATTTT. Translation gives CASSPPGPLVGTDTQYF. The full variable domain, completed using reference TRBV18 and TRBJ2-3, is NAGVMQNPRHLVRRRGQEARLRCSPMKGHSHVYWYRQLPEEGLKFMVYLQKENIIDESGMPKERFSAEFPKEGPSILRIQQVVRGDSAAYFCASSPPGPLVGTDTQYFGPGTRLTVL.

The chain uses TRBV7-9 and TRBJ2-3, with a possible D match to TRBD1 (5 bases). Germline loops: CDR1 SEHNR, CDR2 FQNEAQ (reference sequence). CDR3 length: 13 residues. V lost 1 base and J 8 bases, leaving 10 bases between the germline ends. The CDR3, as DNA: TGTGCCAGCAGCTTAGTCCAGGGCGGTACGCAGTATTTT. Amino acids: CASSLVQGGTQYF. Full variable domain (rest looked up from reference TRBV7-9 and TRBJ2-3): DTGVSQNPRHKITKRGQNVTFRCDPISEHNRLYWYRQTLGQGPEFLTYFQNEAQLEKSRLLSDRFSAERPKGSFSTLEIQRTEQGDSAMYLCASSLVQGGTQYFGPGTRLTVL.

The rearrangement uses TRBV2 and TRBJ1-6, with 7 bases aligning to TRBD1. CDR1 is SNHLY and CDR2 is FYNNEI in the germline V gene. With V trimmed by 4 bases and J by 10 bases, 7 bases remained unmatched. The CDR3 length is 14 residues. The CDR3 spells CASSGQGIGSPLHF. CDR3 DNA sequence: TGTGCCAGCAGTGGACAGGGTATTGGATCACCCCTCCACTTT.

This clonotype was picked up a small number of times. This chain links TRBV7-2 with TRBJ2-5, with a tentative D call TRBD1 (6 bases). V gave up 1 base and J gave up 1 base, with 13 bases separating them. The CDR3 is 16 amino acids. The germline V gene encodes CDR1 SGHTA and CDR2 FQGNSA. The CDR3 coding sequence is TGTGCCAGCAGCTTAGGGTCAGGGGTTATCCAAGAGACCCAGTACTTC. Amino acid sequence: CASSLGSGVIQETQYF.

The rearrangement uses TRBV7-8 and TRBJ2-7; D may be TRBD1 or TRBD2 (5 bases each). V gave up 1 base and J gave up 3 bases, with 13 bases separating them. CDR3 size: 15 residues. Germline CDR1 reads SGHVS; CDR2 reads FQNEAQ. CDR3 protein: CASSLESGTRYEQYF. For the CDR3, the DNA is TGTGCCAGCAGCTTAGAATCCGGGACCCGCTACGAGCAGTACTTC.